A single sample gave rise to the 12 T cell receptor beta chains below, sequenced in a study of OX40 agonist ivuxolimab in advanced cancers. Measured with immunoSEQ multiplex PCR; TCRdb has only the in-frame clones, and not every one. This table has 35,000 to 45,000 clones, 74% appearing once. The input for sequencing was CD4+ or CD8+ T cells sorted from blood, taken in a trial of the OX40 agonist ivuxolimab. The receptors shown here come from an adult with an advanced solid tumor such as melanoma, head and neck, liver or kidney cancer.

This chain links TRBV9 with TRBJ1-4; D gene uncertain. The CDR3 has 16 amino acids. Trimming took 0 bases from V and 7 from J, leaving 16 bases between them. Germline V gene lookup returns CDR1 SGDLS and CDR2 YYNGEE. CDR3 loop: CASSVGVEIGTEKLFF. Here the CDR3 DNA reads TGTGCCAGCAGCGTAGGAGTGGAAATAGGTACTGAAAAACTGTTTTTT.

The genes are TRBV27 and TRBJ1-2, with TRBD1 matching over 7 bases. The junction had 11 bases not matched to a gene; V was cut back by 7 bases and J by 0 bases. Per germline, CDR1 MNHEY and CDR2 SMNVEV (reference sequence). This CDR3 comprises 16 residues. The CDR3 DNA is TGTGCCAGCACCTCCTATAGACAGGGAGCTAACTATGGCTACACCTTC. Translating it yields CASTSYRQGANYGYTF.

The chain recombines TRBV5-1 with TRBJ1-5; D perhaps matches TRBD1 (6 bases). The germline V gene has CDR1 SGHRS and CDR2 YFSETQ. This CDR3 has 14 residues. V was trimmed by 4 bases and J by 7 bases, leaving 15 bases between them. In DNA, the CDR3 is TGCGCCAGCAGCGCGGGGGGCCCGGGACAGCCCCAGCATTTT. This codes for CASSAGGPGQPQHF.

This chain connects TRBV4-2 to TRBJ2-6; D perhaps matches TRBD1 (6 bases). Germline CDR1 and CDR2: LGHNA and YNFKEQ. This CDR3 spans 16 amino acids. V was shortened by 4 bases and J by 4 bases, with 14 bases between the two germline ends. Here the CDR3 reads CASSPEQGIGANVLTF. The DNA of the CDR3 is TGTGCCAGCAGCCCGGAACAGGGAATCGGGGCCAACGTCCTGACTTTC.

Here the CDR3 DNA reads TGCGCCAGCAGCCTATCGGGTGCAACTAATGAAAAACTGTTTTTT. Its translation: CASSLSGATNEKLFF. This chain joins TRBV5-1 and TRBJ1-4; D is unresolved. Per the germline V gene, CDR1 is SGHRS and CDR2 is YFSETQ. The germline V and J ends were trimmed by 4 bases and 0 bases, with 10 bases remaining between them. The CDR3 covers 15 residues. The full variable domain, in which reference TRBV5-1 and TRBJ1-4 provide the parts outside the CDR3, is KAGVTQTPRYLIKTRGQQVTLSCSPISGHRSVSWYQQTPGQGLQFLFEYFSETQRNKGNFPGRFSGRQFSNSRSEMNVSTLELGDSALYLCASSLSGATNEKLFFGSGTQLSVL.

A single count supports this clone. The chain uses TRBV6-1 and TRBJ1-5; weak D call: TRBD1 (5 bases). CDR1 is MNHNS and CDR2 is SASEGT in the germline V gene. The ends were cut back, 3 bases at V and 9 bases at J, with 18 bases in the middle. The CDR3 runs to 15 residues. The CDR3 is CASSDPGRLSAPQHF. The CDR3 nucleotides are TGTGCCAGCAGTGACCCGGGACGCCTGAGTGCGCCCCAGCATTTT.

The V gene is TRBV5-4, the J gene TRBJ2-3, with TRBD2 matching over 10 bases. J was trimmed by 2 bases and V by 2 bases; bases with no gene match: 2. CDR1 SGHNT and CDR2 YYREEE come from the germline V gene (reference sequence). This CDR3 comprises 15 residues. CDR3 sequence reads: CASSFGLAVTDTQYF. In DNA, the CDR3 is TGTGCCAGCAGCTTTGGACTAGCGGTCACAGATACGCAGTATTTT.

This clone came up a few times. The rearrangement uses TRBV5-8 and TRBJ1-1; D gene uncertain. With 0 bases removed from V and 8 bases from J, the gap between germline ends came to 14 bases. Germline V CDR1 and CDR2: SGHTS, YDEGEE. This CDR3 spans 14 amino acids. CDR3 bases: TGTGCCAGCAGCTTGGATACCCCACCTCGAGAAGCTTTCTTT. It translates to CASSLDTPPREAFF.

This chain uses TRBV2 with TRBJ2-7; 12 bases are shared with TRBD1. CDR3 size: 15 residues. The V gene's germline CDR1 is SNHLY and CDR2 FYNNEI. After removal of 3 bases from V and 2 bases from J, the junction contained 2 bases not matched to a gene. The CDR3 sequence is CASSDGDRGPYEQYV. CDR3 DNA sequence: TGTGCCAGCAGTGACGGGGACAGGGGGCCCTACGAGCAGTACGTC.

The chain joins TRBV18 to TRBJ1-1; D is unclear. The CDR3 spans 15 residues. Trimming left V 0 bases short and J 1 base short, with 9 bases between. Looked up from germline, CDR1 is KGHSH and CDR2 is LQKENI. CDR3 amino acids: CASSPPRGGNTEAFF. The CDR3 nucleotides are TGTGCCAGCTCACCACCGCGGGGAGGGAACACTGAAGCTTTCTTT. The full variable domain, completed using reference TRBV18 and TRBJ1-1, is NAGVMQNPRHLVRRRGQEARLRCSPMKGHSHVYWYRQLPEEGLKFMVYLQKENIIDESGMPKERFSAEFPKEGPSILRIQQVVRGDSAAYFCASSPPRGGNTEAFFGQGTRLTVV.

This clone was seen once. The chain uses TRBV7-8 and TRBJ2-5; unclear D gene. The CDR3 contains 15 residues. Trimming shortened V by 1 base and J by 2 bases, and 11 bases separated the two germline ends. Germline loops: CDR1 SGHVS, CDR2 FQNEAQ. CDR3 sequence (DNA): TGTGCCAGCAGCTTAGGACGGATCCGTCAAGAGACCCAGTACTTC. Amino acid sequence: CASSLGRIRQETQYF.

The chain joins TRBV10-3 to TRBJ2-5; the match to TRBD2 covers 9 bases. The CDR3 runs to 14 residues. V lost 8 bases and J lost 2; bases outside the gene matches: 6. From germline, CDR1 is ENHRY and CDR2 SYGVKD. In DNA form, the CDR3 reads TGTGCCATCGGGCTAGCGGGGAGACAAGAGACCCAGTACTTC. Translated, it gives CAIGLAGRQETQYF.